This T cell receptor beta chain originates from a study of regulatory T cells in long-lasting Graves disease. Study conclusions and caveats: Persistent disease exhibited a predilection for TRBV28, TRBJ1-2 and TRBJ2-5.

Time point of the sample: persistent/refractory GD, antithyroid drugs over 5 years with positive TRAb. With RNA extracted from PBMCs as input, the TCR library was made. Sequencing libraries for TCR beta were prepared with iRepertoire HTBI primers and Arm-PCR of CDR3 regions. In the authors' methods: Identification yielded approximately 67 TRBV and 13 to 15 TRBJ segments across samples. Via MiXCR, TCRdb re-called the multiplex PCR reads, giving one row per CDR3 protein. The V and J calls, along with clone size, are taken from TCRdb and not from the paper's own processing. This table holds fewer than 400,000 distinct CDR3 sequences, roughly 21% found once. This clonotype has ten or more counts. Antigen unknown. The V end was cut by 6 bases, the J end by 0 bases, with 8 bases between. The CDR3 runs 12 residues. Germline loops: CDR1 DFQATT, CDR2 SNEGSKA (reference sequence).

Sample: peripheral blood mononuclear cells (PBMCs), taken when the disease was refractory, from a patient treated with antithyroid drugs. V and J are TRBV20-1 and TRBJ1-1; D gene ambiguous. The TCR sequence derives from a female donor with Graves disease. CDR3 bases: TGCAGTGCCGTCTGGGTGAACACTGAAGCTTTCTTT. It translates to CSAVWVNTEAFF.